The clone carrying this TCR beta chain was seen more than once but under ten times. These data come from a study of T cells in Graves' hyperthyroidism and ophthalmopathy. Study details: Blood from the periphery was taken at initial diagnosis, before any treatment.

CDR3 length: 16 residues. Germline V gives CDR1 SGHTA, CDR2 FQGTGA. V trimming: 2 bases; J trimming: 5 bases; junction bases outside the gene matches: 5. Patients affected by ophthalmopathy presented a Clinical Activity Score of at least 3, a NOSPECS grade of at least 4, and disease duration below 3 months. It was RNA transcripts that yielded the amplified TCR beta CDR3 regions. The study used the HTBI primer set for a first-round RT-PCR of the TCR CDR3. MiXCR was run by TCRdb on the multiplex PCR reads, yielding one entry per CDR3 protein. Counted here are 530,000 or so distinct CDR3 sequences, under 20% occurring once; the ten biggest clones make up roughly a sixth.

This sequence joins TRBV7-3 and TRBJ2-3, with 12 bases fitting TRBD1. The sequencing sample was made of blood. This TCR was sampled from a young woman with Graves' ophthalmopathy. CDR3 in amino acids: CASSLGTGGDGDTQYF. Here the CDR3 DNA reads TGTGCCAGCAGCTTAGGGACAGGGGGCGACGGAGATACGCAGTATTTT.